The text below deals with one T cell receptor (beta chain). CDR3 length: 14 residues. Germline V gene sequence: CDR1 MRHNA, CDR2 SNTAGT. V was cut by 2 bases and J by 4 bases, with 11 bases left in between. These data belong to a study of cytomegalovirus exposure and HLA in healthy donors. Clones were sequenced by immunoSEQ multiplex PCR, and TCRdb holds only the in-frame ones, with some missing. The repertoire consists of approximately 170,000 clones, with around four fifths occurring once and the leading ten covering about 2.1%. This chain links TRBV6-4 with TRBJ1-1; D is undetermined. Material: PBMCs. This TCR was recovered from a man aged 30 to 45 in good health and CMV-seropositive. The CDR3 region is CASSDGTDTTEAFF. DNA for the CDR3: TGTGCCAGCAGTGACGGTACTGATACCACTGAAGCTTTCTTT.